Listed here is a single TCR beta chain. The clone's antigen remains unknown. At one end the junction does not follow the germline gene, possibly because of a read error. This sample was included in a study of patients and donors after allogeneic stem cell transplantation (dated by TCRdb to the early 2020s). CDR1 and CDR2 are read off the germline V gene (reference sequence) as DFQATT and SNEGSKA. The CDR3 runs 14 amino acids, cysteine and phenylalanine included. Only CDR3 DNA remains: 42 bases, in frame from the first base. The library was prepared using RT-PCR. The run used a NextSeq 550. TCRdb reworked the public reads: Q25 trimming with fastp, MiXCR clone assembly, productive beta chains retained. Every CDR3 protein is listed once, alongside the most common genes and DNA of its rows. The sample table lists about 960,000 distinct CDR3 sequences, roughly 18% of them with a count of one. The ten largest clones capture around 5.5% of the sample.

This receptor was obtained from a human donor who was either an allogeneic HSCT recipient or a stem cell or donor lymphocyte infusion donor (not recorded which). It is not recorded whose cells these are; they may come from a transplant donor. The chain is assembled from TRBV20-1 and TRBJ2-7; TRBD2 is possibly the D segment (6 matching bases). The source material was blood, either unsorted or a sorted T cell fraction (not recorded which). This receptor carries the CDR3 CSANVAGGRGERYF. The sequenced DNA: TGCAGTGCTAATGTGGCTGGGGGGAGAGGCGAGCGGTACTTC.